This TCR beta chain came from a study of graft-versus-host responses after intestinal transplantation. The table came from immunoSEQ multiplex PCR; TCRdb's copy has only in-frame clones and leaves some out. The repertoire consists of some 110,000 clones, with approximately 92% occurring once and the leading ten covering 0.2% to 0.25%. The V and J ends lost 3 bases and 1 base, in that order; junction bases with no gene match: 4. Germline lookup yields CDR1 SGHAT and CDR2 FQNNGV. The CDR3 sequence is 15 residues long. As regards this clone: Its antigen is unidentified.

The chain joins TRBV11-2 to TRBJ2-5; 8 nucleotides match TRBD2. The sample in question was unstimulated CD4+ T cells sorted from spleen or lymph node cells, obtained before transplant. The sequence derives from a human donor who was the organ donor for an intestinal transplant. The CDR3: CASSFGLAGQETQYF. The CDR3 DNA is TGTGCCAGCAGCTTTGGGCTAGCGGGCCAAGAGACCCAGTACTTC.